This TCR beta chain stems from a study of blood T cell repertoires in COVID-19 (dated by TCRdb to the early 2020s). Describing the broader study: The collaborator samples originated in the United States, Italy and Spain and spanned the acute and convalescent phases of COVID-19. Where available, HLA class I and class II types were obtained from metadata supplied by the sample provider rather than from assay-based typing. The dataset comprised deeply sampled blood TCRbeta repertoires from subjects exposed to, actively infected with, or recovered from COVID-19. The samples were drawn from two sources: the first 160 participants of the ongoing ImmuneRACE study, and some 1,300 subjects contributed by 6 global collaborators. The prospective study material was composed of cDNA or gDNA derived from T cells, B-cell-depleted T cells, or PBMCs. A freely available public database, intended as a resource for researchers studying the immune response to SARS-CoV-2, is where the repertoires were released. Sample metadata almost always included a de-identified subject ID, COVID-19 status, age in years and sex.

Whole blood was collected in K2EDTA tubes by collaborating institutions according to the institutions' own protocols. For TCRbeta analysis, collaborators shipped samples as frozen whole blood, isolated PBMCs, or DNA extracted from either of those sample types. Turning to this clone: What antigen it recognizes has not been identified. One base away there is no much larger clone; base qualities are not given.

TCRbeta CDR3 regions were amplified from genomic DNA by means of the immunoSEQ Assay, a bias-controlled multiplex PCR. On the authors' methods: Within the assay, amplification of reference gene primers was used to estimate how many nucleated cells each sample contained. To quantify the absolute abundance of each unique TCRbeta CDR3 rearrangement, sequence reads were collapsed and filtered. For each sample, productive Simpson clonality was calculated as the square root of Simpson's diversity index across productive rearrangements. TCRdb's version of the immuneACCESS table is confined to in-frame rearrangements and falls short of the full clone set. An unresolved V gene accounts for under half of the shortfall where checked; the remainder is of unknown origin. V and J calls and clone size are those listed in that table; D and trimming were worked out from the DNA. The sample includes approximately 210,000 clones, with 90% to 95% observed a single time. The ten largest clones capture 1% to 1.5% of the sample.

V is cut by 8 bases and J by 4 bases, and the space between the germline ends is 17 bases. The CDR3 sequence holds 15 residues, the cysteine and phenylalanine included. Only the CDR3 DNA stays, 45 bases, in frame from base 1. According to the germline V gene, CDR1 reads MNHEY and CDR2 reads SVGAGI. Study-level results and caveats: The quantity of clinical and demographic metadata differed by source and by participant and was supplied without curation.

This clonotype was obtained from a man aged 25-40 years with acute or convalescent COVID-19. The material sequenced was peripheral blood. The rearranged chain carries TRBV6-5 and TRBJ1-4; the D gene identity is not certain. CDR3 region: CASLFGTANNEKLFF. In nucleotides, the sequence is TGTGCCAGCCTCTTTGGCACCGCAAATAATGAAAAACTGTTTTTT.